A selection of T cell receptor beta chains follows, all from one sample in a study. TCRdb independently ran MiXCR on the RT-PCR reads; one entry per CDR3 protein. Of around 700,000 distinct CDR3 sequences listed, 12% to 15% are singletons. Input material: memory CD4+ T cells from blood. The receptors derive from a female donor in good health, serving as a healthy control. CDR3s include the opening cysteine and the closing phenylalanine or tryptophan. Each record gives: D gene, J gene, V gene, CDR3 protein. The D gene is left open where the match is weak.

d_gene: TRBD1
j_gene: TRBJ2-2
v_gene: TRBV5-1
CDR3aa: CASSLLATGDTGELFF

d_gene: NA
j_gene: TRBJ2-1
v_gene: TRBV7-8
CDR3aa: CASSLTSSYSYNEQFF

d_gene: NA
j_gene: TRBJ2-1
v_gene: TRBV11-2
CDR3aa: CASSFDRVPSGTQFF

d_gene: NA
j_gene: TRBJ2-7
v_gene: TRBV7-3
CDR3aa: CASSLIGGAGYEQYF

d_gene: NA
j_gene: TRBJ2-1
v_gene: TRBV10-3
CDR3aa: CAISERGDSRFF

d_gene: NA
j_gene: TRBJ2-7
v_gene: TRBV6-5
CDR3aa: CASSYGGPKGEQYF

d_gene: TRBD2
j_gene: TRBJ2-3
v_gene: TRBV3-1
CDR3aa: CASSPAGVKKDTQYF

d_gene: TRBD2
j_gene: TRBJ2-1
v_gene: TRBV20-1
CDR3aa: CSAEEREITYNEQFF

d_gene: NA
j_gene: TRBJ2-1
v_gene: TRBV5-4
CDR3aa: CASSLGLSDEQFF

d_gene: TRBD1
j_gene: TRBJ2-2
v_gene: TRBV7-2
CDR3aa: CASSRDRGLPGELFF

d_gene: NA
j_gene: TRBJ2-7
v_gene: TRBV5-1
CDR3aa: CASSLDGVSSYEQYF

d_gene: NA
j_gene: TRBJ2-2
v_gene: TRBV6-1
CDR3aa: CASYWENTGELFF

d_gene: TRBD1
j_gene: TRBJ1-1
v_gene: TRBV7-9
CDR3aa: CASSFFSPRDRESNTEAFF

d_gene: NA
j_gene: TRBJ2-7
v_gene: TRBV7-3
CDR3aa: CASSSPGSVNEQYF

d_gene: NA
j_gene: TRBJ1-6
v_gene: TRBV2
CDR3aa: CASSPSQINSPLHF

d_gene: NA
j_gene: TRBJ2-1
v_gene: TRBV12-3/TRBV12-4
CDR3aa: CASRRQINNEQFF

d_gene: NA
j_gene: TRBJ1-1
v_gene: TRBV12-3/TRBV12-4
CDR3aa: CASSFSGRTEAFF

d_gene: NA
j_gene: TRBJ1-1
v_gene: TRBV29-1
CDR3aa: CSVERLGAFF

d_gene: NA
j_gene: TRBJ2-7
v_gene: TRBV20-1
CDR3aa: CSSVERAFSYEQYF

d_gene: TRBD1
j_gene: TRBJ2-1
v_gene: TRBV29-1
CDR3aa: CSVEEGTGVGLGFF

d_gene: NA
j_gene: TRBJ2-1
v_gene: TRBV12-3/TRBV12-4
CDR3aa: CASSYAPVDNEQFF

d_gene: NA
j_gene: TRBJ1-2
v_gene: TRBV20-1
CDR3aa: CSATTVSPNYGYTF

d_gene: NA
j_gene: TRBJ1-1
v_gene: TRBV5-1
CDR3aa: CASSGGLLRDTEAFF

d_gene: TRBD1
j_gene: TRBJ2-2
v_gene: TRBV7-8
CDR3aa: CASGILDRELTGELFF

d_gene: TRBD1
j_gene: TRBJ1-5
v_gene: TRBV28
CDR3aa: CASRGAGGTQPQHF

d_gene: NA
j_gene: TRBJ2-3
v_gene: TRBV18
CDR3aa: CASSPSLLTSGATDTQYF

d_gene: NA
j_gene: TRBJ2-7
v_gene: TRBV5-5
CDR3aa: CASSLAAVSGGVVEQYF

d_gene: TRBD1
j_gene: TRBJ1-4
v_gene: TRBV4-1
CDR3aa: CASSHPGQRNEKLFF

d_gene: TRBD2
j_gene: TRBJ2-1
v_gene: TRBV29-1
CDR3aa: CSGISGIYNEQFF

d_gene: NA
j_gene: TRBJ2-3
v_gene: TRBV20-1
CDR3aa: CSARGGTADTQYF

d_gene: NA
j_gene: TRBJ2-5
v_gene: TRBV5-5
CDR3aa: CASSLDPIQETQYF

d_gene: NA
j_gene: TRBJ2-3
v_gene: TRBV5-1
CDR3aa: CASRTVGGADTQYF

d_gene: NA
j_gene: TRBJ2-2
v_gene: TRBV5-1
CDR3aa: CASSLLATGGTGELFF

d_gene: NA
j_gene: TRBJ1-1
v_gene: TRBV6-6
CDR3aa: CASSYSGQLEAFF

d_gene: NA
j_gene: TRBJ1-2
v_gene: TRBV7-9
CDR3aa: CASSLEPVGYTF

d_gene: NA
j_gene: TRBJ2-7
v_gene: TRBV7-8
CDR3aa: CASSLSRAEFSYEQYF

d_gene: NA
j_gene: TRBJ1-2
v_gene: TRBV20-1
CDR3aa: CSAPSSLVGAYGYTF

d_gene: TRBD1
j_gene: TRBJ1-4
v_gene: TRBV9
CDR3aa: CASSAGSQGGNEKLFF

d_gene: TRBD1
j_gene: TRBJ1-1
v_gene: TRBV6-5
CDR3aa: CASSTPGQGARNTEAFF

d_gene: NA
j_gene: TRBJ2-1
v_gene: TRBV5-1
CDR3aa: CASSLSPVGNREEQFF